This T cell receptor beta chain was recorded in a study of blood T cells in healthy people across ages. Study outcomes and limitations: Both naive CD4+ cell counts and diversity were greater in long-lived donors than in aged donors. It was found that TCR beta diversity correlated strongly with the percentage of naive T cells.

This clonotype was detected a few times. Its matching antigen is unknown. CDR3 length: 15 amino acids. Germline CDR1 reads MNHEY; CDR2 reads SVGAGI. V dropped 4 bases and J dropped 8; count of bases not matched to a gene: 9. For the second PCR, which ran for about 6 to 12 cycles, a sample-barcoded 5' primer and a J-beta primer mix were used. TCRdb reprocessed the 5' RACE reads via MiXCR and lists one record per CDR3 protein. The sample holds over a million distinct CDR3 sequences, 35% to 55% seen once. At least 6 micrograms of total RNA were extracted per sample. Input material: blood. The rearrangement uses TRBV6-5 and TRBJ2-1; TRBD1 agrees at 9 bases. This TCR was recovered from a woman in her sixties in good health. CDR3 sequence reads: CASSSEQGAEDEQFF. The CDR3, as DNA: TGTGCCAGCAGTTCAGAACAGGGGGCGGAGGATGAGCAGTTCTTC.